This TCR beta chain was retrieved from a study of identical twins. Findings and caveats of the study: Twin pairs' shared out-of-frame alpha sequences were enriched in low generation probability. Excess sharing between twins was weaker in beta out-of-frame sequences.

Regarding this clonotype: Its target is not known. This sequence may be a read error, since a much larger clone differs from it by one base.

Template switching introduced a universal primer site, and the cDNA bore unique molecular identifiers. TCRdb passed the 5' RACE reads through MiXCR, listing each CDR3 protein once. The table lists roughly 1.6 million distinct CDR3 sequences, under 35% of them singletons. Germline lookup yields CDR1 DFQATT and CDR2 SNEGSKA (reference sequence). This CDR3 is built from 15 residues. Sequencing was done on a sample of cord blood. The chain uses TRBV20-1 and TRBJ2-7; tentative D call: TRBD2 (6 bases). The end of the DNA is better explained by TRBJ2-5, so the J call may be wrong. The sequence came from a newborn girl in good health. CDR3 nucleotides: TGCGGTGCTAGAGATCCCCGGGACTCACAAGAGACCCAGTACTTC. This sequence encodes CGARDPRDSQETQYF.